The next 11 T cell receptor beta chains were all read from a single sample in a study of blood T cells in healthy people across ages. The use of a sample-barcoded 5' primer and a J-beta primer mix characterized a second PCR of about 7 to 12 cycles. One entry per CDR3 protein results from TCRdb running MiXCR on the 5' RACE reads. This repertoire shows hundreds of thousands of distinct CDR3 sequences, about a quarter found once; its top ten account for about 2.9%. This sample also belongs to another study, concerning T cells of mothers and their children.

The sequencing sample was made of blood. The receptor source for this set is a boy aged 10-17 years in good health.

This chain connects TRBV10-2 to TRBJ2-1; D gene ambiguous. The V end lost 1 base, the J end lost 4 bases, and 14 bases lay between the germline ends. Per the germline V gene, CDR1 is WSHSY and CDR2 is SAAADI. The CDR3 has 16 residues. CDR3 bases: TGCGCCAGCAGTGAGTACAGTCGGCTAGAATACAATGAGCAGTTCTTC. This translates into CASSEYSRLEYNEQFF.

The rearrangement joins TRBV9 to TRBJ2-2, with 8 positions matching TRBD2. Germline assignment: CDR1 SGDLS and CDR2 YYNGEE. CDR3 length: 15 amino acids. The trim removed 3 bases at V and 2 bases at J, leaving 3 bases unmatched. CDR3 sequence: CASSDRGGNTGELFF. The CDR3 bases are TGTGCCAGCAGCGATCGGGGGGGCAACACCGGGGAGCTGTTTTTT.

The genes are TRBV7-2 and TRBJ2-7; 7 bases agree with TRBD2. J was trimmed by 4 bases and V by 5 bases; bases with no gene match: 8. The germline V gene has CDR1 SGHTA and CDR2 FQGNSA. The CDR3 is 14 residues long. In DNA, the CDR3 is TGTGCCAGCAGCCCCGGGACTACTATGTACGAGCAGTACTTC. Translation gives CASSPGTTMYEQYF. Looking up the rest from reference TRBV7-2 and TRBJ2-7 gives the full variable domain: GAGVSQSPSNKVTEKGKDVELRCDPISGHTALYWYRQSLGQGLEFLIYFQGNSAPDKSGLPSDRFSAERTGGSVSTLTIQRTQQEDSAVYLCASSPGTTMYEQYFGPGTRLTVT.

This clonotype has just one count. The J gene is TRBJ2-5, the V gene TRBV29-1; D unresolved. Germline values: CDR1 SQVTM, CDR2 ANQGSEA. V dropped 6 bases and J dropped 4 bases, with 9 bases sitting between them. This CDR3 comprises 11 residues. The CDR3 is CSVLLRETQYF. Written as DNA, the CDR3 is TGCAGCGTGTTACTCCGAGAGACCCAGTACTTC.

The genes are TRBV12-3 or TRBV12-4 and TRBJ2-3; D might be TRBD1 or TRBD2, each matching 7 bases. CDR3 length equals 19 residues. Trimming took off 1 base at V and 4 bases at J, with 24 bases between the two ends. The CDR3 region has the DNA TGTGCCAGCAGTTTAGTATTATTCGGGGAGGGGGCGGTTCCAGATACGCAGTATTTT. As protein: CASSLVLFGEGAVPDTQYF.

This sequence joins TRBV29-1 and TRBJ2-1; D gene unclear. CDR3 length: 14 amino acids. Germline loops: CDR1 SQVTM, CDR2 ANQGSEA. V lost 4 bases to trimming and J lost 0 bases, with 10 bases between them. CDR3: CSVGIVRSYNEQFF. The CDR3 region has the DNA TGCAGCGTTGGGATTGTCCGCTCCTACAATGAGCAGTTCTTC.

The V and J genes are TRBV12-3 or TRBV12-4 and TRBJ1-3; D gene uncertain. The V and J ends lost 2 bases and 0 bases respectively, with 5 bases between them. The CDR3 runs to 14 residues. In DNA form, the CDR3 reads TGTGCCAGCAGTTTACTGGTCTCTGGAAACACCATATATTTT. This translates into CASSLLVSGNTIYF.

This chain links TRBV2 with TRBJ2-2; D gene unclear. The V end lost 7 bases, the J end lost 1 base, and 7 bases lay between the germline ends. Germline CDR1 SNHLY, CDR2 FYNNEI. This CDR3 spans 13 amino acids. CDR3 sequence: CASKALNTGELFF. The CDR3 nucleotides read TGTGCCAGCAAGGCCTTGAACACCGGGGAGCTGTTTTTT.

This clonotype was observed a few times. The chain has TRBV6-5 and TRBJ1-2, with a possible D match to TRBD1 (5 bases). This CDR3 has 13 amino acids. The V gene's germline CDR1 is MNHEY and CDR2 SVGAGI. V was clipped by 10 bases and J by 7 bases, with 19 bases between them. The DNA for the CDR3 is TGTGCCACCTACCGGGACCCCGAGGCTGGCTACACCTTC. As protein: CATYRDPEAGYTF.

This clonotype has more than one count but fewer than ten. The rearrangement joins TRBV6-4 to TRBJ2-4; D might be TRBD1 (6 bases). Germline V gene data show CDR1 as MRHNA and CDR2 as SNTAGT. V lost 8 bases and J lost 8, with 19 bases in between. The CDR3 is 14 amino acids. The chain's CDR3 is CASWNKQGSDIQYF. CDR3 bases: TGTGCCAGCTGGAACAAACAGGGTTCAGACATTCAGTACTTC.

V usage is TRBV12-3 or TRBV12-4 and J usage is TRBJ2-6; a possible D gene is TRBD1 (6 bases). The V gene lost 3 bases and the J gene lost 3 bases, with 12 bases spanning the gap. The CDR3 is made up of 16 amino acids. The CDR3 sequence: CASSFPQGGGANVLTF. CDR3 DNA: TGTGCCAGCAGTTTCCCACAGGGCGGTGGGGCCAACGTCCTGACTTTC.